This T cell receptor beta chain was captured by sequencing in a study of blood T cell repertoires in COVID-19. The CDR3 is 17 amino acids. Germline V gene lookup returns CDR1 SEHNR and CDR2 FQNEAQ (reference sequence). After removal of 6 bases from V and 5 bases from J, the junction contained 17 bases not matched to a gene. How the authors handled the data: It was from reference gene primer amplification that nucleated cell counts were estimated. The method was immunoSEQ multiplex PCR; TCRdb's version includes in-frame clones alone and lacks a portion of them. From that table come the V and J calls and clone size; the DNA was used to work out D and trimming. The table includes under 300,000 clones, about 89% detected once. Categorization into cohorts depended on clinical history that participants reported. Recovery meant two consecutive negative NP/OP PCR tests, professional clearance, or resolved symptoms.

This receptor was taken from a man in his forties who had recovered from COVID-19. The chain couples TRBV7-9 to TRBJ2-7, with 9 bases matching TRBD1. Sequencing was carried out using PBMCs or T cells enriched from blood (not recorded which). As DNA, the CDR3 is TGTGCCAGCAGTACAGGGGGCTATGGAAACAGCAAACACGAGCAGTACTTC. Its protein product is CASSTGGYGNSKHEQYF.